The 4 T cell receptor beta chains below all came from one sample that was sequenced in a study of radiotherapy plus CTLA-4 blockade in lung cancer. Assay: immunoSEQ multiplex PCR; the TCRdb copy retains only in-frame clones and omits some. This table has around 80,000 clones, roughly four fifths appearing once. The sample was peripheral blood, taken from a patient treated with radiotherapy plus ipilimumab. The receptors were sampled from a human donor with non-small cell lung cancer whose response to radiotherapy plus ipilimumab could not be evaluated.

The chain joins TRBV11-3 to TRBJ2-7, with TRBD1 matching over 7 bases. Germline V lookup: CDR1 SGHNT, CDR2 YENEEA. With 5 bases clipped from V and 1 base from J, the junction kept 11 bases outside the gene matches. This CDR3 comprises 16 residues. The CDR3 region has the DNA TGTGCCAGCAGCCCGAGGGGGCAGGGGATGTCCTACGAGCAGTACTTC. Its translation: CASSPRGQGMSYEQYF.

The chain has TRBV6-1 and TRBJ1-2; 7 bases line up with TRBD1. With V trimmed by 5 bases and J by 4 bases, 1 base remained unmatched. Per the germline V gene, CDR1 is MNHNS and CDR2 is SASEGT. The CDR3 is 12 amino acids. The CDR3: CASSRQGYGYTF. CDR3 nucleotides: TGTGCCAGCAGTCGACAGGGCTATGGCTACACCTTC.

This clone was seen a handful of times. The chain has TRBV6-6 and TRBJ2-3, with a weak D call TRBD2 (5 bases). The V end lost 6 bases, the J end lost 2 bases, and 15 bases lay between the germline ends. CDR1 is MNHNY and CDR2 is SVGAGI in the germline V gene (reference sequence). This CDR3 contains 15 residues. The CDR3 sequence: CASRSGWGSTDTQYF. DNA of the CDR3: TGTGCCAGCAGGTCGGGGTGGGGTTCCACAGATACGCAGTATTTT.

This chain links TRBV6-6 with TRBJ2-7; unclear D gene. CDR1 is MNHNY and CDR2 is SVGAGI in the germline V gene (reference sequence). The CDR3 loop spans 13 amino acids. The germline V and J ends were trimmed by 2 bases and 2 bases, with 7 bases remaining between them. The CDR3 is CASSYPNTYEQYF. The CDR3 bases are TGTGCCAGCAGTTACCCGAACACCTACGAGCAGTACTTC.